This TCR beta chain was sequenced during a study of beta chain features in type 1 diabetes. Points from the study as a whole: Researchers cautioned that cDNA sequencing could over-represent cells with high TCR expression.

Trimming at V came to 11 bases and at J to 8 bases, leaving 13 bases not matched to a gene. CDR1 SNHLY and CDR2 FYNNEI come from the germline V gene. The CDR3 totals 14 residues. As every portion of the isolated RNA was reverse transcribed, the sequencing read expressed TCRB transcripts. Using immunoSEQ multiplex PCR, the repertoire was profiled, and TCRdb retains in-frame clones only, with some absent. The table lists roughly 290,000 clones, about 8.5% of them singletons, with approximately 0.99% in the top ten. About this clone: Its cognate antigen is unknown.

Sequencing was carried out using central memory CD4+ T cells from blood. The rearrangement joins TRBV2 to TRBJ1-4; 8 bases match TRBD1. The receptor comes from a woman younger than 35 in good health. The CDR3, as DNA: TGTGCCGTCGGACAGGGCGGCTCGACCGAAAAACTGTTTTTT. It specifies CAVGQGGSTEKLFF.